Below, 30 T cell receptor beta chains from the same sample are listed, as sequenced in a study of T-cell memory formation after mild COVID-19. TCRdb redid the calling of the 5' RACE reads with MiXCR, one entry per CDR3 protein. This table holds around 320,000 distinct CDR3 sequences, 15% to 20% found once. The specimen sequenced was PBMCs or a T cell subset sorted from them (not recorded which). These receptors came from a man between 18 and 35 years old who had mild COVID-19 (a few samples of this study predate the infection). Cell type and time point are not known.

This clonotype was counted only a few times. This chain links TRBV7-9 with TRBJ2-1, with D tentatively TRBD2 (5 bases). In germline, CDR1 is SEHNR, CDR2 FQNEAQ (reference sequence). CDR3 length: 13 amino acids. Between the trimmed V and J ends, which lost 10 bases and 7 bases, there was a span of 17 bases. The CDR3 here is CATPEGSGNEQFF. The DNA of the CDR3 is TGTGCCACGCCTGAGGGCTCGGGGAATGAGCAGTTCTTC.

The chain links TRBV24-1 to TRBJ2-7; 8 nucleotides agree with TRBD1. The CDR3 length is 14 residues. V shed 10 bases and J 7 bases; nucleotides not matched to a gene: 14. Germline lookup yields CDR1 KGHDR and CDR2 SFDVKD. The CDR3 DNA is TGTGCCACGATCCGAGGACAGGGAGAAAGTGAGCAGTACTTC. It is translated as CATIRGQGESEQYF.

This clonotype turned up a few times. CDR3 DNA sequence: TGTGCCAGCTCACCCGAAGCAGGGGTTCGAGAGCAGTACGTC. As protein: CASSPEAGVREQYV. This chain connects TRBV18 to TRBJ2-7, with TRBD1 as a possible D gene (6 bases). V was trimmed by 3 bases and J by 7 bases, leaving 16 bases between them. The CDR3 sequence is 14 residues long. CDR1 is KGHSH and CDR2 is LQKENI in the germline V gene.

The chain links TRBV5-6 to TRBJ2-1; no firm D call. Per the germline V gene, CDR1 is SGHDT and CDR2 is YYEEEE. CDR3 length: 14 residues. The V gene lost 2 bases and the J gene lost 0 bases, with 6 bases spanning the gap. CDR3 in DNA: TGTGCCAGCAGCTTCGACGGCTCCTACAATGAGCAGTTCTTC. It encodes CASSFDGSYNEQFF.

The chain joins TRBV24-1 to TRBJ2-3; either TRBD1 or TRBD2 may fit D (6 bases each). Between the trimmed V and J ends, which lost 7 bases and 1 base, there was a span of 17 bases. The CDR3 is 16 residues long. Germline loops: CDR1 KGHDR, CDR2 SFDVKD. The CDR3 sequence: CATSDRRDTGTDTQYF. In DNA form, the CDR3 reads TGTGCCACCAGCGATAGGAGGGACACAGGCACAGATACGCAGTATTTT.

The chain uses TRBV25-1 and TRBJ2-5; 11 bases fit TRBD2. The trim removed 10 bases at V and 4 bases at J, leaving 14 bases unmatched. The germline CDR1 and CDR2 sequences are MGHDK and SYGVNS. This CDR3 has 16 residues. The CDR3 is CATGTSGPRKVETQYF. In DNA, the CDR3 is TGTGCCACCGGGACTAGCGGCCCGAGAAAGGTAGAGACCCAGTACTTC.

The CDR3 spells CASSPPGQGFHEQFF. The CDR3, as DNA: TGTGCCAGCAGTCCTCCGGGACAGGGATTTCATGAGCAGTTCTTC. The chain couples TRBV28 to TRBJ2-1; 9 positions agree with TRBD1. This CDR3 contains 15 residues. Germline values: CDR1 MDHEN, CDR2 SYDVKM. The J segment lost 8 bases and the V segment lost 5 bases, leaving 10 bases of the junction unmatched.

The V and J genes are TRBV5-1 and TRBJ2-3; 12 nucleotides line up with TRBD2. V shed 0 bases, J shed 1 base, and the junction held 3 bases outside the gene matches. The germline V gene encodes CDR1 SGHRS and CDR2 YFSETQ. This CDR3 contains 17 residues. The CDR3 sequence is CASSLGTSGTGTDTQYF. CDR3 in DNA: TGCGCCAGCAGCTTGGGGACTAGCGGGACTGGCACAGATACGCAGTATTTT.

J is TRBJ2-3 and V is TRBV4-3; D gene ambiguous. The germline V gene encodes CDR1 LGHNA and CDR2 YSLEER. This CDR3 region has 15 residues. The V and J ends lost 3 bases and 4 bases respectively, with 14 bases between them. CDR3 DNA sequence: TGCGCCAGCAGCCAGGGCTCAAGTACCCCAGATACGCAGTATTTT. It yields the protein CASSQGSSTPDTQYF.

This rearrangement joins TRBV7-9 to TRBJ2-2; D perhaps matches TRBD1 (6 bases). V lost 7 bases to trimming and J lost 3 bases, with 18 bases between them. Germline V gives CDR1 SEHNR, CDR2 FQNEAQ (reference sequence). The CDR3 consists of 16 residues. Here the CDR3 reads CASTPRQGSYTGELFF. The CDR3 region has the DNA TGTGCCAGCACCCCCCGGCAGGGGTCTTACACCGGGGAGCTGTTTTTT.

As DNA, the CDR3 is TGCAGTGCTAGGGTTGACAGAAACACTGAAGCTTTCTTT. Translated: CSARVDRNTEAFF. The chain is built from TRBV20-1 and TRBJ1-1, with D perhaps TRBD1 (5 bases). This CDR3 has 13 residues. Trimming stripped 3 bases from V and 2 bases from J, with 10 bases between. Germline lookup yields CDR1 DFQATT and CDR2 SNEGSKA (reference sequence).

V gene TRBV12-5 combines with J gene TRBJ2-1, with D perhaps TRBD1 or TRBD2 (5 bases each). Germline V gives CDR1 LGHNT, CDR2 FRNRAP. V was clipped by 4 bases and J by 8 bases, with 18 bases between them. The CDR3 totals 15 residues. CDR3 sequence (DNA): TGTGCTAGTGGTTCCGGGACCCGGGGAAGGGATGAGCAGTTCTTC. It yields the protein CASGSGTRGRDEQFF.

This clonotype was seen a handful of times. The genes are TRBV5-6 and TRBJ1-3; D not certain. The V gene lost 0 bases and the J gene lost 2 bases, with 12 bases spanning the gap. The CDR3 length is 16 residues. Germline values: CDR1 SGHDT, CDR2 YYEEEE. The CDR3 region has the DNA TGTGCCAGCAGCTTGGGTCGGACTCTCGCTGGAAACACCATATATTTT. Its translation is CASSLGRTLAGNTIYF.

The V call is TRBV7-2, the J call TRBJ1-2, with TRBD1 identical over 7 bases. The germline gives CDR1 SGHTA, CDR2 FQGNSA. The length of the CDR3 is 16 residues. V was pared by 5 bases and J by 4 bases, with 13 bases of the junction left unmatched. The CDR3 nucleotides are TGTGCCAGCAGCGCAAACTACAGGGGATCAGTCTATGGCTACACCTTC. It encodes CASSANYRGSVYGYTF.

The chain joins TRBV4-3 to TRBJ1-2; 9 bases are a match to TRBD1. Per germline, CDR1 LGHNA and CDR2 YSLEER. V was clipped by 0 bases and J by 4 bases; unmatched bases: 12. The CDR3 is made up of 18 amino acids. CDR3 sequence reads: CASSQDLVTGGIGYGYTF. CDR3 coding DNA: TGCGCCAGCAGCCAAGATCTCGTGACAGGGGGGATAGGCTATGGCTACACCTTC.

This clonotype has just a few counts. This chain joins TRBV28 and TRBJ2-7; D is tentatively TRBD1 or TRBD2 (5 bases each). V was cut by 9 bases and J by 1 base, with 16 bases left in between. The CDR3 has 14 amino acids. Germline values: CDR1 MDHEN, CDR2 SYDVKM. The CDR3 DNA sequence: TGTGCCAGTGGCCAACCTGGGGGATCCTACGAGCAGTACTTC. This sequence encodes CASGQPGGSYEQYF.

V and J are TRBV7-3 and TRBJ2-3, with D perhaps given as TRBD1 or TRBD2 (6 bases each). V was shortened by 5 bases and J by 8 bases, with 20 bases between the two germline ends. Germline CDR1 is SGHTA and CDR2 is FQGTGA. The CDR3 is 15 amino acids. The CDR3 DNA reads TGTGCCAGCAGCCCCTATTCGGGGGCGGATGGTACGCAGTATTTT. Translated, it gives CASSPYSGADGTQYF.

This clonotype was seen many times. The V gene is TRBV5-1, the J gene TRBJ2-3, with D uncertain. The CDR3 consists of 14 residues. V lost 0 bases and J 5 bases, leaving 10 bases between the germline ends. Germline assignment: CDR1 SGHRS and CDR2 YFSETQ. The CDR3 sequence is CASSLGQRLDTQYF. The DNA of the CDR3 is TGCGCCAGCAGCTTGGGGCAACGATTAGATACGCAGTATTTT.

The J gene is TRBJ1-5, the V gene TRBV18, with D uncertain. CDR1 and CDR2 from the germline V gene are KGHSH and LQKENI. CDR3 length: 13 residues. V was shortened by 0 bases and J by 6 bases, with 6 bases between the two germline ends. The CDR3 sequence is CASSPPPGQPQHF. The CDR3 DNA follows: TGTGCCAGCTCACCACCTCCCGGTCAGCCCCAGCATTTT.

The chain recombines TRBV12-3 or TRBV12-4 with TRBJ2-7; 8 nucleotides agree with TRBD1. V lost 6 bases to trimming and J lost 0 bases; unmatched junction nucleotides: 4. This CDR3 has 14 residues. CDR3 DNA sequence: TGTGCCAGCAGCACAGGGGGTAGCTCCTACGAGCAGTACTTC. Amino acids: CASSTGGSSYEQYF.

The chain combines TRBV28 with TRBJ2-3; the D gene is possibly TRBD1 (6 bases). Trimming removed 1 base at V and 2 bases at J, with 19 bases between. The CDR3 sequence is 18 residues long. Germline values: CDR1 MDHEN, CDR2 SYDVKM. CDR3 DNA sequence: TGTGCCAGCAGTTTATCCTTTCTCAGGGGCGGTTACACAGATACGCAGTATTTT. Translated, it gives CASSLSFLRGGYTDTQYF.

The chain links TRBV7-9 to TRBJ1-1, with D possibly being TRBD1 (6 bases). The CDR3 consists of 17 residues. V lost 1 base and J 0 bases, leaving 15 bases between the germline ends. Per the germline V gene, CDR1 is SEHNR and CDR2 is FQNEAQ (reference sequence). The CDR3 protein is CASSLVRGDKLNTEAFF. CDR3 nucleotide sequence: TGTGCCAGCAGCTTAGTCCGGGGGGACAAGTTGAACACTGAAGCTTTCTTT. The entire variable domain, with the rest obtained from reference TRBV7-9 and TRBJ1-1, is as follows: DTGVSQNPRHKITKRGQNVTFRCDPISEHNRLYWYRQTLGQGPEFLTYFQNEAQLEKSRLLSDRFSAERPKGSFSTLEIQRTEQGDSAMYLCASSLVRGDKLNTEAFFGQGTRLTVV.

This clonotype was picked up many times. The CDR3 spells CASTTELAKNIQYF. For the CDR3, the DNA is TGTGCCAGCACGACGGAACTAGCCAAAAACATTCAGTACTTC. This chain links TRBV12-3 or TRBV12-4 with TRBJ2-4; D call uncertain. Trimming stripped 7 bases from V and 0 bases from J, with 10 bases between. The CDR3 totals 14 residues.

This clonotype came up a few times. V is TRBV4-1 and J is TRBJ2-7; TRBD1 is a possible D gene (6 bases). Trimming took 4 bases from V and 0 from J, leaving 13 bases between them. Germline CDR1 and CDR2: MGHRA and YSYEKL. This CDR3 has 15 amino acids. The CDR3 loop is CASSPTGTSSYEQYF. DNA of the CDR3: TGCGCCAGCAGCCCGACAGGAACCAGCTCCTACGAGCAGTACTTC.

V usage is TRBV9 and J usage is TRBJ1-2; D is ambiguous. V dropped 0 bases and J dropped 6 bases, with 6 bases sitting between them. This CDR3 region has 12 residues. Germline CDR1 SGDLS, CDR2 YYNGEE. CDR3 region: CASSVAENGYTF. CDR3 DNA sequence: TGTGCCAGCAGCGTAGCTGAAAATGGCTACACCTTC.

The J gene is TRBJ1-1, the V gene TRBV30, with a possible D match to TRBD1 (6 bases). This CDR3 is built from 14 residues. Germline V gene data show CDR1 as GTSNPN and CDR2 as SVGIG (reference sequence). V lost 3 bases and J 5 bases, leaving 16 bases between the germline ends. The CDR3 DNA sequence: TGTGCCTGGAGACCTACCCTCCAGGGGACTGAAGCTTTCTTT. Residues: CAWRPTLQGTEAFF. Looking up the rest from reference TRBV30 and TRBJ1-1 gives the full variable domain: SQTIHQWPATLVQPVGSPLSLECTVEGTSNPNLYWYRQAAGRGLQLLFYSVGIGQISSEVPQNLSASRPQDRQFILSSKKLLLSDSGFYLCAWRPTLQGTEAFFGQGTRLTVV.

This chain uses TRBV7-8 with TRBJ1-5; D unresolved. CDR1 SGHVS and CDR2 FQNEAQ come from the germline V gene. V gave up 9 bases and J gave up 2 bases, with 11 bases separating them. The CDR3 spans 13 residues. The CDR3 spells CASTRSGNQPQHF. The CDR3 region has the DNA TGTGCCAGTACCCGGTCGGGCAATCAGCCCCAGCATTTT.

The CDR3 region has the DNA TGTGCCAGCAGTTTCGGGGTGTCGGCCTACAATGAGCAGTTCTTC. Its translation is CASSFGVSAYNEQFF. J is TRBJ2-1 and V is TRBV27; a possible D gene is TRBD2 (5 bases). The ends were cut back, 3 bases at V and 2 bases at J, with 11 bases in the middle. This CDR3 is 15 amino acids long. The V gene's germline CDR1 is MNHEY and CDR2 SMNVEV (reference sequence).

J is TRBJ2-2 and V is TRBV12-3 or TRBV12-4; TRBD1 matches at 10 bases. The CDR3 spans 16 residues. J lost 7 bases, V lost 6 bases, and 11 bases had no gene match. CDR3 sequence (DNA): TGTGCCAGCAGCCCTCACCCGGGACAGGGGTTCGGGGAGCTGTTTTTT. As protein: CASSPHPGQGFGELFF.

V usage is TRBV5-8 and J usage is TRBJ2-3; D might be TRBD2 (5 bases). V was shortened by 0 bases and J by 4 bases, with 18 bases between the two germline ends. The CDR3 extends over 17 amino acids. Germline loops: CDR1 SGHTS, CDR2 YDEGEE. As DNA, the CDR3 is TGTGCCAGCAGCTTGGTGGCGAGGACTCTACGACCAGATACGCAGTATTTT. Residues: CASSLVARTLRPDTQYF.